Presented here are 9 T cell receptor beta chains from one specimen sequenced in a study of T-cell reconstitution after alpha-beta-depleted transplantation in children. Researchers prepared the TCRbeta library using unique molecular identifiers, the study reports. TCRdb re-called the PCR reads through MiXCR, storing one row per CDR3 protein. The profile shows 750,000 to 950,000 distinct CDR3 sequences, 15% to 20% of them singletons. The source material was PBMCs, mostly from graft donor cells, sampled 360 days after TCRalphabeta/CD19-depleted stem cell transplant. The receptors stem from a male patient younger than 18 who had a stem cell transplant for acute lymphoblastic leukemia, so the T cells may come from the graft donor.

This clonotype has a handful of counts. DNA of the CDR3: TGTGCCAACCCCGGGCTAGCGGGATACGAGCAGTACTTC. As protein: CANPGLAGYEQYF. V is TRBV7-3 and J is TRBJ2-7; 9 bases align to TRBD2. CDR1 and CDR2 (germline): SGHTA, FQGTGA. The trim removed 10 bases at V and 4 bases at J, leaving 8 bases unmatched. The length of the CDR3 is 13 residues.

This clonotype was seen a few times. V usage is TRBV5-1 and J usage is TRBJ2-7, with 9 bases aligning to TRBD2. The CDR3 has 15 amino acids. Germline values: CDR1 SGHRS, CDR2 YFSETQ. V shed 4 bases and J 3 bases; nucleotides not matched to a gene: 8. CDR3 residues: CASSSGLARLYEQYF. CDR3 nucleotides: TGCGCCAGCAGCAGCGGACTAGCGAGACTCTACGAGCAGTACTTC.

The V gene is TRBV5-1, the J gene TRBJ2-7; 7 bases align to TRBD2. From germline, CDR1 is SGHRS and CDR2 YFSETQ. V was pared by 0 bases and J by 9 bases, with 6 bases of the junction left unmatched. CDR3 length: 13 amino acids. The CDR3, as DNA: TGCGCCAGCAGCTTGGAAGGGAGGGGCGGGCAGTACTTC. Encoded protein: CASSLEGRGGQYF. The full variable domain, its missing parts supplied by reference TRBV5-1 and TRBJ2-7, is KAGVTQTPRYLIKTRGQQVTLSCSPISGHRSVSWYQQTPGQGLQFLFEYFSETQRNKGNFPGRFSGRQFSNSRSEMNVSTLELGDSALYLCASSLEGRGGQYFGPGTRLTVT.

The CDR3 is CSTKNQGDEQFF. The CDR3 DNA reads TGCAGTACAAAAAACCAGGGGGATGAGCAGTTCTTC. The V call is TRBV20-1, the J call TRBJ2-1; 7 bases map to TRBD1. The CDR3 consists of 12 residues. Trimming at V came to 8 bases and at J to 8 bases, leaving 9 bases not matched to a gene. Germline CDR1 is DFQATT and CDR2 is SNEGSKA (reference sequence).

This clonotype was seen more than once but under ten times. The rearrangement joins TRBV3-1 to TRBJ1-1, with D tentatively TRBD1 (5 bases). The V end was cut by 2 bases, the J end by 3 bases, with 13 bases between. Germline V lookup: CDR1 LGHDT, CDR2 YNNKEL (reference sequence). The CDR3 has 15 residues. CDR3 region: CASSQRAGTDTEAFF. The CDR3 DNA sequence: TGTGCCAGCAGCCAAAGGGCAGGGACGGACACTGAAGCTTTCTTT.

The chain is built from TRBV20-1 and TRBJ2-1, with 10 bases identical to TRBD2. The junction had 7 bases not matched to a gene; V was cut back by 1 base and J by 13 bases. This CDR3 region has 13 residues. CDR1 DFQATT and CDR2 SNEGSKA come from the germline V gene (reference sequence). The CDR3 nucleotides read TGCAGTGCTAGAGGACCGCTAGCGGGAGACCAGTTCTTC. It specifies CSARGPLAGDQFF.

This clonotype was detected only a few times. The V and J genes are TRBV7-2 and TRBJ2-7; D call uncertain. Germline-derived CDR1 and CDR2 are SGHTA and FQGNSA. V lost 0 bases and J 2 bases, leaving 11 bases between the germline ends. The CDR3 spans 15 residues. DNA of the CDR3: TGTGCCAGCAGCTTAGCCCTTTCCAACACCTACGAGCAGTACTTC. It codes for CASSLALSNTYEQYF. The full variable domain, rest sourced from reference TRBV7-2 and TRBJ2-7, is GAGVSQSPSNKVTEKGKDVELRCDPISGHTALYWYRQSLGQGLEFLIYFQGNSAPDKSGLPSDRFSAERTGGSVSTLTIQRTQQEDSAVYLCASSLALSNTYEQYFGPGTRLTVT.

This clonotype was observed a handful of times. Here the CDR3 DNA reads TGTGCCAGCAGCTTACCAATAGGAGGGGAGCGCTACGAGCAGTACTTC. This sequence encodes CASSLPIGGERYEQYF. The chain is built from TRBV7-9 and TRBJ2-7; tentative D call: TRBD2 (6 bases). CDR3 length: 16 amino acids. From germline, CDR1 is SEHNR and CDR2 FQNEAQ (reference sequence). Trimming left V 2 bases short and J 3 bases short, with 17 bases between.

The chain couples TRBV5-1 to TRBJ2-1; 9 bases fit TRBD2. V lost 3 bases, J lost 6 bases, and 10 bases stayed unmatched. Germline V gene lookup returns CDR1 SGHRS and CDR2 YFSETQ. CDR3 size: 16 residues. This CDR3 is CASSYLSGRGGNEQFF. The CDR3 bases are TGCGCCAGCAGCTACCTTAGCGGGAGAGGTGGCAATGAGCAGTTCTTC.